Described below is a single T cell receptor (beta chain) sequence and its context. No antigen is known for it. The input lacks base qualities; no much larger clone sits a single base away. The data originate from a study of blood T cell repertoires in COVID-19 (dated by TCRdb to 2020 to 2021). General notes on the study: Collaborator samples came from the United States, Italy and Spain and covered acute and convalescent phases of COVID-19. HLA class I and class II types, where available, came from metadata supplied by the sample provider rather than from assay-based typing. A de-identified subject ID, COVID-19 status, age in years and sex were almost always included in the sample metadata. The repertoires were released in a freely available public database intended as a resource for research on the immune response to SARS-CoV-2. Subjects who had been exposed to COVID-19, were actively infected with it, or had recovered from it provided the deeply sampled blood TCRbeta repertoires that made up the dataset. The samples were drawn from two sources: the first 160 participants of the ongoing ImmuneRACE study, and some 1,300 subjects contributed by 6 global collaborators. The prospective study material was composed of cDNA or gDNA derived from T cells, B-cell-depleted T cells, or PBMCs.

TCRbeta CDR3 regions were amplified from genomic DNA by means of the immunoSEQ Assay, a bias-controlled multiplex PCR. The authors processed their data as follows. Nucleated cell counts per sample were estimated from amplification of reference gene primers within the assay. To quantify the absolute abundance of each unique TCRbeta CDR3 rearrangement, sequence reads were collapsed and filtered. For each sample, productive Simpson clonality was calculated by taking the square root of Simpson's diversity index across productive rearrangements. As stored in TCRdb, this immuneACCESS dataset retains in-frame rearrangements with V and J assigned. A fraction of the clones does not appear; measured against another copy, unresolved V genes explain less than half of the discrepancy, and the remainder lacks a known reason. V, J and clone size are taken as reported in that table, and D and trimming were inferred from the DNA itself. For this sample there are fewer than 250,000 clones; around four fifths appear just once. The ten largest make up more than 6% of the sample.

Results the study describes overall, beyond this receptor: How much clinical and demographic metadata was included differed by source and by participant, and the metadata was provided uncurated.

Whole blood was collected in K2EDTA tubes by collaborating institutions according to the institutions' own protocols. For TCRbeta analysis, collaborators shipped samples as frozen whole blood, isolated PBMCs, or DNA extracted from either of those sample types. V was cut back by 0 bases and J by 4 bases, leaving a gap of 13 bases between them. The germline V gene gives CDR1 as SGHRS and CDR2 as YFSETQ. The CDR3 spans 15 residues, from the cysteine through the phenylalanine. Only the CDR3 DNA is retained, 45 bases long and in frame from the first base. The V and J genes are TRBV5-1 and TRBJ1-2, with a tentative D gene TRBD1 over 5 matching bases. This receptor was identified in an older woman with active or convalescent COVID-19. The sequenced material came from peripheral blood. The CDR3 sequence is CASSLEGQPSYGYTF. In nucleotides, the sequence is TGCGCCAGCAGCTTGGAAGGACAACCAAGCTATGGCTACACCTTC.